This T cell receptor beta chain was profiled in a study of blood T cell repertoires in COVID-19. Libraries were prepared by immunoSEQ multiplex PCR; TCRdb keeps only in-frame clonotypes and omits some of them. The sample lists roughly 220,000 clones, about 86% occurring once. Everyone who took part was roughly 18 to 89 years old, and they came from 20 to 25 US areas. This clone has more than one count but fewer than ten. Germline V CDR1 and CDR2: MDHEN, SYDVKM. After removal of 4 bases from V and 5 bases from J, the junction contained 16 bases not matched to a gene. The CDR3 runs to 17 residues. The TCR sequence derives from a woman aged 45-59 years with acute COVID-19. The chain employs TRBV28 and TRBJ2-7, with 8 bases fitting TRBD2. The sequencing sample was made of PBMCs or T cells enriched from blood (not recorded which). CDR3 protein: CASSSQYGLADADEQYF. The CDR3 nucleotides read TGTGCCAGCAGTTCCCAGTATGGACTAGCAGACGCCGACGAGCAGTACTTC.